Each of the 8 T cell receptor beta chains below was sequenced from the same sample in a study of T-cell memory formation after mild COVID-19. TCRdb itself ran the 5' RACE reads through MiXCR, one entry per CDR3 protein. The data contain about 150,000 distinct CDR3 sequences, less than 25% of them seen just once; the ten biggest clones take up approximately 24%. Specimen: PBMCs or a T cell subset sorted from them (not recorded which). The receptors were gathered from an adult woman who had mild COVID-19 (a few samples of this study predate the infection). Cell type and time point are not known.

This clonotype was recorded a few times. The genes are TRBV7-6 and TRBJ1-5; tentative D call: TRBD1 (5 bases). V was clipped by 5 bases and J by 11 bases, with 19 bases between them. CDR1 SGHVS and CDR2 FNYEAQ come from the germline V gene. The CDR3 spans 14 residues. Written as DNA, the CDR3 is TGTGCCAGCAGCCGGGGCGGGTTCCGGGGGGCCCAGCATTTT. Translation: CASSRGGFRGAQHF.

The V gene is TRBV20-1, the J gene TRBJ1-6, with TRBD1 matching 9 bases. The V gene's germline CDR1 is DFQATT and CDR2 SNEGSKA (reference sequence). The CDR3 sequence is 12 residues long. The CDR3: CRARDRASPLHF. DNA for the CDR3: TGCAGGGCGCGGGACAGGGCTTCACCCCTCCACTTT.

The CDR3: CASSPRGQGDDTQYF. In DNA form, the CDR3 reads TGTGCCAGCAGCCCCCGGGGACAGGGTGACGATACGCAGTATTTT. The chain joins TRBV3-1 to TRBJ2-3, with 9 positions matching TRBD1. V trimming: 4 bases; J trimming: 6 bases; junction bases outside the gene matches: 8. The germline gives CDR1 LGHDT, CDR2 YNNKEL (reference sequence). There are 15 residues in the CDR3.

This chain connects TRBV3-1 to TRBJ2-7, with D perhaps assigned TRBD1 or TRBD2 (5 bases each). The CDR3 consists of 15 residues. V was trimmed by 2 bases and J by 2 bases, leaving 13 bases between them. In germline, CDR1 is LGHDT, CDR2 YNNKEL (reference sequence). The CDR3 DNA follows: TGTGCCAGCAGCCAACTCCGGGACGAGGCCTACGAGCAGTACTTC. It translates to CASSQLRDEAYEQYF.

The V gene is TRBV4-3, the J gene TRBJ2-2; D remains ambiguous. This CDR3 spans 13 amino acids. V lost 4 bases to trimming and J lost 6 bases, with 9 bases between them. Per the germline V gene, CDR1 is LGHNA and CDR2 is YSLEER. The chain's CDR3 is CASSLDRAGELFF. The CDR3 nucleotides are TGCGCCAGCAGCCTCGATCGGGCCGGGGAGCTGTTTTTT.

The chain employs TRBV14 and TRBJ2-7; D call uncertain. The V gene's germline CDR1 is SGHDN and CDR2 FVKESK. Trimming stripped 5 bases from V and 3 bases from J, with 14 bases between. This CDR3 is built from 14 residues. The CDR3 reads CASSKQSHGYEQYF. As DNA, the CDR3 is TGTGCCAGCAGCAAACAATCCCACGGCTACGAGCAGTACTTC.

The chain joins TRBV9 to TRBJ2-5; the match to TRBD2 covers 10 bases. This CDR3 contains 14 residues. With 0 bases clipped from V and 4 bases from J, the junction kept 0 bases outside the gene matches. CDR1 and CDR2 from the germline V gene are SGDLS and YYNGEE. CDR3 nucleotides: TGTGCCAGCAGCGTAGCTAGCGGGAGAGAGACCCAGTACTTC. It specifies CASSVASGRETQYF.

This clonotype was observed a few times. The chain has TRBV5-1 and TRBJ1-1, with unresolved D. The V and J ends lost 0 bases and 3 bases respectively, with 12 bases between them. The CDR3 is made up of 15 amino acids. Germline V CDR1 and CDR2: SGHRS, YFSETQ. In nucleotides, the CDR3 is TGCGCCAGCAGCTTGGTGCCGGGAGGAGACACTGAAGCTTTCTTT. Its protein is CASSLVPGGDTEAFF.